A single TCR beta chain is shown here with its context. Assay: immunoSEQ multiplex PCR; the TCRdb copy retains only in-frame clones and omits some. The data contain hundreds of thousands of clones, around 90% of them singletons. The data were taken from a study of blood T cell repertoires in COVID-19. Study-level background: The United States, Italy and Spain provided the acute and convalescent COVID-19 samples.

Per germline, CDR1 MNHEY and CDR2 SMNVEV (reference sequence). The CDR3 runs 13 residues. V was cut by 6 bases and J by 1 base, with 9 bases left in between. The sequenced sample consisted of PBMCs or T cells enriched from blood (not recorded which). The source of this sequence is a woman aged 18-30 years with acute COVID-19. The chain is built from TRBV27 and TRBJ1-1; D might be TRBD1 (5 bases). The CDR3 coding sequence is TGTGCCAGCAGACCTCAGGGGAACACTGAAGCTTTCTTT. Protein sequence: CASRPQGNTEAFF.